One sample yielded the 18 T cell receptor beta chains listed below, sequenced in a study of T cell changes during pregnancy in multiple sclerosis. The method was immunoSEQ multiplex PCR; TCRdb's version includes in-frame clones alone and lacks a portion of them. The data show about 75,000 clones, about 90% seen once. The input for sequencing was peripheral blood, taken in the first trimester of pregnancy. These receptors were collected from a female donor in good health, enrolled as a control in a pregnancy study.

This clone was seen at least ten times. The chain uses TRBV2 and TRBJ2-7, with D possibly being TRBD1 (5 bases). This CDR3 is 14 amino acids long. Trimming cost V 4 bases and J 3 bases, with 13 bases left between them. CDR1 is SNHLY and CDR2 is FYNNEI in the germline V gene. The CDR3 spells CASSGGDRNYEQYF. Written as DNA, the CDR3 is TGTGCCAGCAGTGGAGGCGACAGAAACTACGAGCAGTACTTC.

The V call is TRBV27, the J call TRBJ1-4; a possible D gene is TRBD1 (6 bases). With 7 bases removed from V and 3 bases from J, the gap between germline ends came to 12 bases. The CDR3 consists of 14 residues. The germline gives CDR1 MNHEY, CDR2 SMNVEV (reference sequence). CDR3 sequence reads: CASNRQAPNEKLFF. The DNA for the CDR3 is TGTGCCAGCAACCGACAGGCTCCTAATGAAAAACTGTTTTTT.

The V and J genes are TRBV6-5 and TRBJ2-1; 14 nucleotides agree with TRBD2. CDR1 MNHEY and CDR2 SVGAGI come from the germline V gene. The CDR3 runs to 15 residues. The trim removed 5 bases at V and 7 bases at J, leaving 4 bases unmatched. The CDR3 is CASSGLAGGGNEQFF. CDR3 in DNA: TGTGCCAGCAGTGGACTAGCGGGGGGTGGGAATGAGCAGTTCTTC.

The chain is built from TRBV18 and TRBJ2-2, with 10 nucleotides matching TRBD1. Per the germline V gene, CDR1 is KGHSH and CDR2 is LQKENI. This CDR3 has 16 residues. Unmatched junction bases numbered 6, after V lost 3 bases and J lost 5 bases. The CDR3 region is CASSPRGQGSTGELFF. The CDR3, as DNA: TGTGCCAGCTCACCCAGGGGACAGGGGTCGACCGGGGAGCTGTTTTTT.

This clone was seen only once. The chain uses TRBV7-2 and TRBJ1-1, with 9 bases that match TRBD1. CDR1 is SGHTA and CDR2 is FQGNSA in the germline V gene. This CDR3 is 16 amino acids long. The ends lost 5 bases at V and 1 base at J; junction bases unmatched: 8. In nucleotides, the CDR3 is TGTGCCAGCAGCCTAGGGACAGGGTATACGAACACTGAAGCTTTCTTT. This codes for CASSLGTGYTNTEAFF.

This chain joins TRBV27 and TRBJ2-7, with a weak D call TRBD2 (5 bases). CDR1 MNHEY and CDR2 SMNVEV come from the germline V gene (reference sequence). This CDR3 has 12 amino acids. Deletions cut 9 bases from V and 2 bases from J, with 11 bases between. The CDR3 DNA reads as TGTGCCAGTTCGGGATCCCCCTACGAGCAGTACTTC. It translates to CASSGSPYEQYF.

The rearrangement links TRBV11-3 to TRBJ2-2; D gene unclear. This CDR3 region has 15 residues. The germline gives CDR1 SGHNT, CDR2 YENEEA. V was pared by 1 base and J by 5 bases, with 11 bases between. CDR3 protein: CASSLGGGRTGELFF. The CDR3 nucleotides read TGTGCCAGCAGCTTAGGCGGCGGTCGGACCGGGGAGCTGTTTTTT. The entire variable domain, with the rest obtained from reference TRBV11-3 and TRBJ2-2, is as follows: EAGVVQSPRYKIIEKKQPVAFWCNPISGHNTLYWYLQNLGQGPELLIRYENEEAVDDSQLPKDRFSAERLKGVDSTLKIQPAELGDSAVYLCASSLGGGRTGELFFGEGSRLTVL.

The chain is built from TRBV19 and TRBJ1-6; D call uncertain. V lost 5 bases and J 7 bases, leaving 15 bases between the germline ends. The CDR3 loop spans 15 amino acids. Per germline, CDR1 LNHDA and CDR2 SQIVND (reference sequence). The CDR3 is CASSEGPGSNSPLHF. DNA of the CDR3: TGTGCCAGTAGTGAAGGGCCGGGATCAAATTCACCCCTCCACTTT.

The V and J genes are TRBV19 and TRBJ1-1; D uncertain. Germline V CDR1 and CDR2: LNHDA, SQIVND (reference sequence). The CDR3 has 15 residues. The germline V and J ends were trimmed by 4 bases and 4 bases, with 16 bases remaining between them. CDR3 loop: CASSKFDPRGTEAFF. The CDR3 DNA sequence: TGTGCCAGTAGTAAATTTGACCCTCGGGGCACTGAAGCTTTCTTT. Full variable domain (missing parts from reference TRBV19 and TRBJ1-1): DGGITQSPKYLFRKEGQNVTLSCEQNLNHDAMYWYRQDPGQGLRLIYYSQIVNDFQKGDIAEGYSVSREKKESFPLTVTSAQKNPTAFYLCASSKFDPRGTEAFFGQGTRLTVV.

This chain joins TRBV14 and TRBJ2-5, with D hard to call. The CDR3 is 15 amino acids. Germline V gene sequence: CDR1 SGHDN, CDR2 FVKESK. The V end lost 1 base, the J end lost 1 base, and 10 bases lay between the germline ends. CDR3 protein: CASSQVNQAQETQYF. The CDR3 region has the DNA TGTGCCAGCAGCCAAGTTAATCAGGCCCAAGAGACCCAGTACTTC.

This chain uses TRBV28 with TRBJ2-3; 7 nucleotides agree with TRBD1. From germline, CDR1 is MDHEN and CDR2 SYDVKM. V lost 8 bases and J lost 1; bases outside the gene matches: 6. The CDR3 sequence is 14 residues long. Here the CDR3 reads CASVVGTGTDTQYF. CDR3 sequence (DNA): TGTGCCAGCGTAGTTGGGACAGGCACAGATACGCAGTATTTT. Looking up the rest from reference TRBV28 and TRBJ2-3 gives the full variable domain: DVKVTQSSRYLVKRTGEKVFLECVQDMDHENMFWYRQDPGLGLRLIYFSYDVKMKEKGDIPEGYSVSREKKERFSLILESASTNQTSMYLCASVVGTGTDTQYFGPGTRLTVL.

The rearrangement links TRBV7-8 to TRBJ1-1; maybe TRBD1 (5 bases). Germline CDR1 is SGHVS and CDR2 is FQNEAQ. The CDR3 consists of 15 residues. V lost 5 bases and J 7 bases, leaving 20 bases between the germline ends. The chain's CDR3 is CASSQFDSVDIEAFF. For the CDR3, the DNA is TGTGCCAGCAGCCAGTTCGACAGCGTAGACATTGAAGCTTTCTTT.

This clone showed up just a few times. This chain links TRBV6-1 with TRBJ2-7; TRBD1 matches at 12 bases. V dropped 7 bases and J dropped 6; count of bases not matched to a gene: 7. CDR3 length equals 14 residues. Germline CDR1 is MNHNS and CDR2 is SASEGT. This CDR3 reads CASTWDRGQGEQYF. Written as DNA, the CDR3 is TGTGCCAGCACTTGGGACAGGGGGCAGGGCGAGCAGTACTTC.

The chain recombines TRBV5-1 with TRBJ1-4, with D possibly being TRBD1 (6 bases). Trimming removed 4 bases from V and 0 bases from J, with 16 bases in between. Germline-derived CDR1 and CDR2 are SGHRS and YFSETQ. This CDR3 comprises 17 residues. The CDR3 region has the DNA TGCGCCAGCAGCCGGGACACCTACCCTGCAACTAATGAAAAACTGTTTTTT. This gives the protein CASSRDTYPATNEKLFF. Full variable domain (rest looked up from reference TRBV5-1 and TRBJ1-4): KAGVTQTPRYLIKTRGQQVTLSCSPISGHRSVSWYQQTPGQGLQFLFEYFSETQRNKGNFPGRFSGRQFSNSRSEMNVSTLELGDSALYLCASSRDTYPATNEKLFFGSGTQLSVL.

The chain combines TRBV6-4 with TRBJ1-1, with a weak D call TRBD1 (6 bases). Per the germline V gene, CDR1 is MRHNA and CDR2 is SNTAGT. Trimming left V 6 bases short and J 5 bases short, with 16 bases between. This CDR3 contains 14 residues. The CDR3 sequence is CASRGQGGETEAFF. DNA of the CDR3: TGTGCCAGCAGGGGCCAAGGGGGAGAGACTGAAGCTTTCTTT.

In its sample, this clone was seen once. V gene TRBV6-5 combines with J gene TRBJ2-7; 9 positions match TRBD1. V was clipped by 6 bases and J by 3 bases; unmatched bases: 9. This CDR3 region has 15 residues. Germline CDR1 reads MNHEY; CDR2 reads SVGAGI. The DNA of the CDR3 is TGTGCCAGCAGCCGGGACAGGGAAACGGGCTACGAGCAGTACTTC. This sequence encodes CASSRDRETGYEQYF.

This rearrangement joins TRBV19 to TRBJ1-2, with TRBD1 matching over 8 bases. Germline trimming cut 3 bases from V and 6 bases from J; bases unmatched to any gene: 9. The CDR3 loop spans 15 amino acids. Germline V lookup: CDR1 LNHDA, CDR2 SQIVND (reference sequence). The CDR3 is CASSMVRGRGNGYTF. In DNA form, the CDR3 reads TGTGCCAGTAGTATGGTCAGGGGGCGCGGAAATGGCTACACCTTC. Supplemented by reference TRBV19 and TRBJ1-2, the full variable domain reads DGGITQSPKYLFRKEGQNVTLSCEQNLNHDAMYWYRQDPGQGLRLIYYSQIVNDFQKGDIAEGYSVSREKKESFPLTVTSAQKNPTAFYLCASSMVRGRGNGYTFGSGTRLTVV.

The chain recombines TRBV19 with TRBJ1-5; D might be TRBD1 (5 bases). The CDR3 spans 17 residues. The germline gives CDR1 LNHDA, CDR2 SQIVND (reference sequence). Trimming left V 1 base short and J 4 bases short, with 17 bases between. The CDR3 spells CASSIGGTGGANQPQHF. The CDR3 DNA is TGTGCCAGTAGTATAGGGGGTACGGGGGGAGCTAATCAGCCCCAGCATTTT. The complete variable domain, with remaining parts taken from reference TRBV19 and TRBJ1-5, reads DGGITQSPKYLFRKEGQNVTLSCEQNLNHDAMYWYRQDPGQGLRLIYYSQIVNDFQKGDIAEGYSVSREKKESFPLTVTSAQKNPTAFYLCASSIGGTGGANQPQHFGDGTRLSIL.